This T cell receptor beta chain emerged from a study of molecular identifiers for immune sequencing clone quantification. Study overall: Five aliquots were made in replicates from the RNA of about 19,000 or 110,000 naive CD8 cells, and four were sequenced. General observations from the study: In cases of identical TCR molecules sharing a barcode, highly expanded clone sizes could be underestimated. Beyond 20 RNA copies, clones held over 98% of effector molecules, compared with under 1% in naive cells.

The V segment lost 5 bases and the J segment 6 bases; nucleotides outside the gene matches: 4. Germline V gene lookup returns CDR1 SGDLS and CDR2 YYNGEE. This CDR3 contains 13 residues. Comments on this clonotype: Its matching antigen is unknown.

A single record per CDR3 protein comes from TCRdb applying MiXCR to the PCR reads. The sample carries hundreds of thousands of distinct CDR3 sequences, about 25% recorded once. Sorting was used to obtain naive CD8 T cells (CD8+CD4-CCR7+CD45RA+). The chain joins TRBV9 to TRBJ2-2, with 7 bases that match TRBD2. The clonotype originates from a human donor in good health. Some libraries in this study had Jurkat cell RNA spiked in. Sequencing used naive CD8+ T cells from blood, with Jurkat cell RNA spiked in. Subset described: FACS-sorted CD8+CD4-CCR7+CD45RA+ naive T cells. CDR3 amino acids: CASSLADPGELFF. The CDR3 region has the DNA TGTGCCAGCAGTCTAGCGGACCCCGGGGAGCTGTTTTTT.